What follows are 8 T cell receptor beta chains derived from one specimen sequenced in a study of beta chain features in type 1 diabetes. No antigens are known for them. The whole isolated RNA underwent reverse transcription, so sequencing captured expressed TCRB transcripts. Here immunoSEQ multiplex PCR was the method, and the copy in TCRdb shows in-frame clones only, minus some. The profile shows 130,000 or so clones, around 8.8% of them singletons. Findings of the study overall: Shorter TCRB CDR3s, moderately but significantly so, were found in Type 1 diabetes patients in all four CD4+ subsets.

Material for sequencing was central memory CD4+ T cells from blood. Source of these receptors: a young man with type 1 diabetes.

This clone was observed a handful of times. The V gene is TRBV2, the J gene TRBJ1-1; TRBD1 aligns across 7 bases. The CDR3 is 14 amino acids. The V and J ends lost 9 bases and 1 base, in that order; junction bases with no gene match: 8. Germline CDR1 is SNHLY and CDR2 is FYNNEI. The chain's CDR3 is CASLRAGGNTEAFF. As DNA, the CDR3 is TGTGCCAGTCTGCGAGCAGGGGGGAACACTGAAGCTTTCTTT.

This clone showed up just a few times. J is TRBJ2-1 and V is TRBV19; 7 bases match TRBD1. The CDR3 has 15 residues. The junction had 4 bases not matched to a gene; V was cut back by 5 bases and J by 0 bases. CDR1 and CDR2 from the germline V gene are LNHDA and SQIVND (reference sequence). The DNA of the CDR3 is TGTGCCAGTAGTGTCGGGACAGCCTCCTACAATGAGCAGTTCTTC. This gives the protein CASSVGTASYNEQFF.

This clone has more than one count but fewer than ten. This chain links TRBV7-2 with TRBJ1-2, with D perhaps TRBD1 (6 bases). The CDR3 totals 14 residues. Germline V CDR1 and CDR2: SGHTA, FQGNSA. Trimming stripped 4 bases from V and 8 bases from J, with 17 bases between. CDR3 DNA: TGTGCCAGCAGCTCTAAGGGCAGGGGCGAAGGCTACACCTTC. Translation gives CASSSKGRGEGYTF. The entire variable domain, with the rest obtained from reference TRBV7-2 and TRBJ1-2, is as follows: GAGVSQSPSNKVTEKGKDVELRCDPISGHTALYWYRQSLGQGLEFLIYFQGNSAPDKSGLPSDRFSAERTGGSVSTLTIQRTQQEDSAVYLCASSSKGRGEGYTFGSGTRLTVV.

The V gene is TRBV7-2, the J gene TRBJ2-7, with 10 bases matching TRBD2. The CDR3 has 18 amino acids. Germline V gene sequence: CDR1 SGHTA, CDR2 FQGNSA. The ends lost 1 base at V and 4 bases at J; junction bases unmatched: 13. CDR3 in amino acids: CASSLGLAGGRLGYEQYF. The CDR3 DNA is TGTGCCAGCAGCTTAGGACTAGCGGGCGGAAGACTAGGGTACGAGCAGTACTTC.

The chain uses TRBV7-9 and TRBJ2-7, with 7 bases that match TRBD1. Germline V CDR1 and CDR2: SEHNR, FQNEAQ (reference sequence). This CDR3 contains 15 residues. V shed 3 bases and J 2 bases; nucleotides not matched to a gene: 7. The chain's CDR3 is CASSLEWDSAYEQYF. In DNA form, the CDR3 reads TGTGCCAGCAGCTTGGAGTGGGACAGCGCCTACGAGCAGTACTTC.

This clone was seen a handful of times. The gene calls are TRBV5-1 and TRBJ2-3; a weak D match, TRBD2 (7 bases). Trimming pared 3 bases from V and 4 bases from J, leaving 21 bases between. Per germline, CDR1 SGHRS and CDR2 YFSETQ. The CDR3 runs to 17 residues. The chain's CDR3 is CASSSLSGRGRSDTQYF. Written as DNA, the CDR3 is TGCGCCAGCAGCTCACTGTCGGGGCGGGGGCGGTCAGATACGCAGTATTTT.

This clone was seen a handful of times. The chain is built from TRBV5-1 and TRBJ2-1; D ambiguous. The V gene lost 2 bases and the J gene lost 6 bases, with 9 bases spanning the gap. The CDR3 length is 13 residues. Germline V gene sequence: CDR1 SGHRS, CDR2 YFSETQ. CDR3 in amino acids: CASSFIFSNEQFF. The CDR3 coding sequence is TGCGCCAGCAGCTTTATCTTCAGCAATGAGCAGTTCTTC.

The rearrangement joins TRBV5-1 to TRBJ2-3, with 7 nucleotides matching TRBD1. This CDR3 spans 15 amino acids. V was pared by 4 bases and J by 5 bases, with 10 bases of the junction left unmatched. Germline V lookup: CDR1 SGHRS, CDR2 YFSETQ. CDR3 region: CASSLSDRQGDTQYF. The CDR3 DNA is TGCGCCAGCAGCCTCTCTGATCGACAGGGAGATACGCAGTATTTT.